There are many counts of the clone carrying this T cell receptor beta chain. Its target is not known. The V end was cut by 9 bases, the J end by 2 bases, with 12 bases between. The germline gives CDR1 KGHDR, CDR2 SFDVKD. This CDR3 is built from 13 residues. All patients were treatment-naive before thyroid surgery. The sample belongs to a study of metastatic and nonmetastatic thyroid tumors. The wider study: Comparison of repertoires was carried out across blood and tumor or nodule tissue from malignant and benign thyroid patients.

Study results and caveats: It was reported that TCR beta diversity was significantly higher in malignant thyroid tumors than benign nodules, in blood and tumor.

Authors' methods: The study built a papillary thyroid cancer distant-metastasis classifier from CDR3 differences across clinicopathological groups. TCRdb recomputed clones from the PCR reads via MiXCR. TCRdb's processing, not the study's, gives the V and J calls here. The table has 40,000 or so clones, roughly 17% seen once. What was sequenced was tumor tissue. The chain has TRBV24-1 and TRBJ2-5; unclear D gene. The sequence came from a female donor with papillary thyroid cancer or a benign thyroid nodule (not recorded which). Some clones in this sample may be carry-over from other donors' samples. In DNA, the CDR3 is TGTGCCACCGGAGACTGGGGACAAGAGACCCAGTACTTC. It specifies CATGDWGQETQYF.